This T cell receptor (beta chain) originates from a study of OX40 agonist ivuxolimab in advanced cancers. The overall study: The patients received ivuxolimab by intravenous route every 2 weeks at 0.01 to 10 mg/kg. Patients treated during dose escalation were battling hepatocellular carcinoma, melanoma, renal cell or head and neck cancer. Study conclusions and caveats: Blood T cells, both CD4+ and CD8+, expanded clonally by week 6 at 0.1 to 3.0 mg/kg.

Method: immunoSEQ multiplex PCR; TCRdb's copy keeps in-frame clones and lacks some. The sample includes approximately 51,000 clones, approximately 80% of them seen just once. Details on this clone: The antigen remains undetermined. The junction departs from germline at one end; a sequencing error may be responsible.

This CDR3 is 14 amino acids long. Germline V gives CDR1 SEHNR, CDR2 FQNEAQ (reference sequence). This sample comprised CD4+ or CD8+ T cells sorted from blood, obtained in a trial of the OX40 agonist ivuxolimab. This chain links TRBV7-9 with TRBJ1-3; D may be TRBD1 (5 bases). This TCR derives from an adult with an advanced solid tumor such as melanoma, head and neck, liver or kidney cancer. This CDR3 reads CASSTTSGGVGSDF. CDR3 in DNA: TGTGCCAGCAGCACCACCTCCGGGGGGGTGGGCTCGGATTTT.